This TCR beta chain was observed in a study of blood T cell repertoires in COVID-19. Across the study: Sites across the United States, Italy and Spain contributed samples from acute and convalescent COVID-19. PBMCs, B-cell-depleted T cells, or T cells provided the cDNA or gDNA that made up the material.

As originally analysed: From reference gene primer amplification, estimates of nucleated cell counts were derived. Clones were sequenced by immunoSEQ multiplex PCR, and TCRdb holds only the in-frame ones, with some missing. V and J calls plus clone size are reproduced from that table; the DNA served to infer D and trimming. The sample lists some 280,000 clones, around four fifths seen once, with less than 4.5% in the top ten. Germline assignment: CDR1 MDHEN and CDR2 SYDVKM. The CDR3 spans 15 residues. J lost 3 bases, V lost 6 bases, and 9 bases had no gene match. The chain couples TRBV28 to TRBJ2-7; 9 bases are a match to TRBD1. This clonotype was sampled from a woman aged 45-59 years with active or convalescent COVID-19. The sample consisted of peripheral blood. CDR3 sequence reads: CASRYGQGRYYEQYF. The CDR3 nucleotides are TGTGCCAGCAGGTACGGACAGGGGCGATACTACGAGCAGTACTTC.